This TCR beta chain was sequenced in a study of CD8 T cells in ankylosing spondylitis. This clonotype came up a few times. Its specificity is unknown. Germline CDR1 SEHNR, CDR2 FQNEAQ (reference sequence). This CDR3 is built from 13 residues. V gave up 8 bases and J gave up 4 bases, with 15 bases separating them. Overall study findings and caveats: Disease-linked clones bore a CD8+ phenotype, appearing relatively rarely in peripheral blood.

TCRdb re-derived calls from the 5' RACE reads in MiXCR, one entry per CDR3 protein. The sample holds 350,000 to 400,000 distinct CDR3 sequences; roughly 20% are singletons and the top ten take over 10%. The chain combines TRBV7-9 with TRBJ2-7; perhaps TRBD1 as D (6 bases). The sequenced sample consisted of blood, either unsorted or a sorted T cell fraction (not recorded which). This TCR came from a male donor with ankylosing spondylitis or in good health (not recorded which). CDR3 coding DNA: TGTGCCAGCCGCCCAGGGGCGGAGTACGAGCAGTACTTC. Its protein product is CASRPGAEYEQYF. Filled out from reference TRBV7-9 and TRBJ2-7, the complete variable domain reads DTGVSQNPRHKITKRGQNVTFRCDPISEHNRLYWYRQTLGQGPEFLTYFQNEAQLEKSRLLSDRFSAERPKGSFSTLEIQRTEQGDSAMYLCASRPGAEYEQYFGPGTRLTVT.